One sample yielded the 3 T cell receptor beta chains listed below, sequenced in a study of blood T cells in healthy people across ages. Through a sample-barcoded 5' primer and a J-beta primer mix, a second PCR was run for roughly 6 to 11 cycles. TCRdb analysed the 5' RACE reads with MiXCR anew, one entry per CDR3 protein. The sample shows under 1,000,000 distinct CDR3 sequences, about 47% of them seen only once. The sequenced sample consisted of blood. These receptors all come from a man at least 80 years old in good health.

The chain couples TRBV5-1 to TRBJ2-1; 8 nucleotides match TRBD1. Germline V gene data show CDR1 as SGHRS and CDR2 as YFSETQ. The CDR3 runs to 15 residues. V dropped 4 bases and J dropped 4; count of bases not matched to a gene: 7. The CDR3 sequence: CASSPEGQEYNEQFF. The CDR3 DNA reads TGCGCCAGCAGCCCCGAGGGACAGGAGTACAATGAGCAGTTCTTC.

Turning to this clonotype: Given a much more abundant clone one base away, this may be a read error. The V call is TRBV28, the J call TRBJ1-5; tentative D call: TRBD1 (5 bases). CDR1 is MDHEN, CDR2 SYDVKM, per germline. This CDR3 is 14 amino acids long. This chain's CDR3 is CASRPTASDQPQHF. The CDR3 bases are TGTGCCAGCAGGCCGACAGCTAGCGATCAGCCCCAGCATTTT.

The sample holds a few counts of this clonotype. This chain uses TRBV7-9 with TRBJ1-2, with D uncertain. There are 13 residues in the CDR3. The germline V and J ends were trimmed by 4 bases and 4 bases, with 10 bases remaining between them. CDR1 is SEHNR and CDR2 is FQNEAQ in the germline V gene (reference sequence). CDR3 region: CASSYGNRYGYTF. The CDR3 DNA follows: TGTGCCAGCAGCTACGGCAACCGCTATGGCTACACCTTC. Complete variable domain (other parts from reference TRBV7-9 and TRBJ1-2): DTGVSQNPRHKITKRGQNVTFRCDPISEHNRLYWYRQTLGQGPEFLTYFQNEAQLEKSRLLSDRFSAERPKGSFSTLEIQRTEQGDSAMYLCASSYGNRYGYTFGSGTRLTVV.